This T cell receptor beta chain was sequenced for a study of control samples from healthy donors and cancer patients. In its sample, this clone was seen once. The data were produced by immunoSEQ multiplex PCR, yet TCRdb's version contains in-frame clones alone and is incomplete. The sample has more than 100,000 clones, nearly 90% seen once. The germline CDR1 and CDR2 sequences are MNHNS and SASEGT. The ends lost 4 bases at V and 3 bases at J; junction bases unmatched: 7. The CDR3 consists of 17 residues. The TCR comes from a middle-aged man with head and neck cancer. V is TRBV6-1 and J is TRBJ2-7, with 15 bases that match TRBD2. Sequencing used PBMCs. CDR3 sequence (DNA): TGTGCCAGCAGTGGGACTAGCGGGGGGGCTCGCAGCTACGAGCAGTACTTC. Protein product: CASSGTSGGARSYEQYF.